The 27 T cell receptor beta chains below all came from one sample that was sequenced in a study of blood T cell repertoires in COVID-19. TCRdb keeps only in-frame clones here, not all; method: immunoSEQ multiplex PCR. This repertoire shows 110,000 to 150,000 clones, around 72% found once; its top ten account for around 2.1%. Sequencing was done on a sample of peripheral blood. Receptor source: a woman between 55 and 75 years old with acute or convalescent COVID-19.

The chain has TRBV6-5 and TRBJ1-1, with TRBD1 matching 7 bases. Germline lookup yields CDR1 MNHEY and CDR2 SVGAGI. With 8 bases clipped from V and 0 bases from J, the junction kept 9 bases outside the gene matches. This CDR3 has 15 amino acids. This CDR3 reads CASVSRGGLNTEAFF. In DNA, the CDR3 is TGTGCCAGCGTGTCCAGAGGGGGCCTGAACACTGAAGCTTTCTTT.

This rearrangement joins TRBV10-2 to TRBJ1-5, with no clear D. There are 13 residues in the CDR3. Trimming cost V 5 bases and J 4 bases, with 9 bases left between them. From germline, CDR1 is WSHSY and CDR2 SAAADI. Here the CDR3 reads CASSPTANQPQHF. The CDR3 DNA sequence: TGCGCCAGCAGTCCAACAGCTAATCAGCCCCAGCATTTT.

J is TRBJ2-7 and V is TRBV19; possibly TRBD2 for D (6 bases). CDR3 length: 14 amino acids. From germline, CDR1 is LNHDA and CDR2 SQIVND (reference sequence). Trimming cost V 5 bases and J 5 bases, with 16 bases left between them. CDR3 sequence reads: CASSEEGLRDEQYF. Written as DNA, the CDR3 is TGTGCCAGTAGTGAGGAGGGGCTCCGCGACGAGCAGTACTTC.

The CDR3 is CASEASAVSYNEQFF. The CDR3 region has the DNA TGTGCCAGCGAAGCATCAGCGGTCTCCTACAATGAGCAGTTCTTC. This chain joins TRBV18 and TRBJ2-1; the D gene is possibly TRBD2 (5 bases). From germline, CDR1 is KGHSH and CDR2 LQKENI. V lost 8 bases, J lost 0 bases, and 14 bases lay in between. This CDR3 is built from 15 residues.

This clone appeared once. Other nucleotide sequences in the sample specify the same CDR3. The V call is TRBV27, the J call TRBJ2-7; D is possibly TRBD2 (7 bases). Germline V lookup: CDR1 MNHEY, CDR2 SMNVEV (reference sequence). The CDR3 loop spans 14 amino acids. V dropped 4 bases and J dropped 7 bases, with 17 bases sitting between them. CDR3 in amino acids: CASSWGQGRGEQYF. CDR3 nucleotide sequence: TGTGCCAGCAGTTGGGGCCAGGGGCGGGGGGAGCAGTACTTC.

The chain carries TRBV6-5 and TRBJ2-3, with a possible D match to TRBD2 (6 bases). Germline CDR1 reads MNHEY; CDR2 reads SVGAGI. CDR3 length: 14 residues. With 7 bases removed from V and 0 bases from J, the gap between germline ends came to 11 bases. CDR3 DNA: TGTGCCAGCACCCGTAGCGGTAGCACAGATACGCAGTATTTT. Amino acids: CASTRSGSTDTQYF.

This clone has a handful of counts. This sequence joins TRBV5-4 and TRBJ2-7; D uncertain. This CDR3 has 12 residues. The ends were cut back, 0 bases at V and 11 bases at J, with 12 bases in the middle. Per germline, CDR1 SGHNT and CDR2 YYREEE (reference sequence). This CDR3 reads CASSLAYKEEYF. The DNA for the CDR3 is TGTGCCAGCAGCTTGGCCTACAAAGAGGAGTACTTC.

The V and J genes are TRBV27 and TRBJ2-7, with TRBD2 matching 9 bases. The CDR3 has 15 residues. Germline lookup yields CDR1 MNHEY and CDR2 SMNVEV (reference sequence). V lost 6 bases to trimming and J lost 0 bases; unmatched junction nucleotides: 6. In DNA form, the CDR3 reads TGTGCCAGCAGCCCAAGCGGGAGGTACTCCTACGAGCAGTACTTC. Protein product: CASSPSGRYSYEQYF.

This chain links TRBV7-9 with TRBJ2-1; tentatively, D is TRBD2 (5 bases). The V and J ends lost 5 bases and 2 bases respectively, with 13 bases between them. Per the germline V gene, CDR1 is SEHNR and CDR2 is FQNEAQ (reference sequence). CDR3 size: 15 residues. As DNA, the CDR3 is TGTGCCAGCAGCCCTAGCCCGTCAACCTACAATGAGCAGTTCTTC. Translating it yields CASSPSPSTYNEQFF.

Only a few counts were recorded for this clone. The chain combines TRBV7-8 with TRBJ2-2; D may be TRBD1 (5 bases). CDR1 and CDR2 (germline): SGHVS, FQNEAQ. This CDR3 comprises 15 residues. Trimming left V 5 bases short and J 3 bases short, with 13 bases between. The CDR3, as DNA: TGTGCCAGCAGCCCCTGGCAGGGTGACACCGGGGAGCTGTTTTTT. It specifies CASSPWQGDTGELFF.

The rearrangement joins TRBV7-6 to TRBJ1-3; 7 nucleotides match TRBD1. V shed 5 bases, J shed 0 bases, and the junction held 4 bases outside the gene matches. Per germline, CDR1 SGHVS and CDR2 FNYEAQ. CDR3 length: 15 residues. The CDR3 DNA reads TGTGCCAGCAGCCCGCGGACAGGCTCTGGAAACACCATATATTTT. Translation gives CASSPRTGSGNTIYF. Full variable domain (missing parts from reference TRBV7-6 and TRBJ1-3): GAGVSQSPRYKVTKRGQDVALRCDPISGHVSLYWYRQALGQGPEFLTYFNYEAQQDKSGLPNDRFSAERPEGSISTLTIQRTEQRDSAMYRCASSPRTGSGNTIYFGEGSWLTVV.

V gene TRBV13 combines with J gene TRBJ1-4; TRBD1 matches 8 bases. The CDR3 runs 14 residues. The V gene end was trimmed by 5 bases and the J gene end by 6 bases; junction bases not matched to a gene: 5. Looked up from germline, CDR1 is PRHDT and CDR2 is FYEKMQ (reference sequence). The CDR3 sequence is CASSRDRQDEKLFF. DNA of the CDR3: TGTGCCAGCAGCAGGGACAGGCAGGATGAAAAACTGTTTTTT.

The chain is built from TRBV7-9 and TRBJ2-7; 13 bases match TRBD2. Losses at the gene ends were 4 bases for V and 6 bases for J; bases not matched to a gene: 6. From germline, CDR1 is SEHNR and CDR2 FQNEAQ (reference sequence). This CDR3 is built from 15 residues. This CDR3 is CASSSLAGGPSEQYF. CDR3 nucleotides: TGTGCCAGCAGCTCACTAGCGGGAGGGCCCTCCGAGCAGTACTTC.

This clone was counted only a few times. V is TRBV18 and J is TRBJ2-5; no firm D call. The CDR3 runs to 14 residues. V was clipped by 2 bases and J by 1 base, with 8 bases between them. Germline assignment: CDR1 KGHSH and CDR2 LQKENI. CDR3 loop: CASSPWATQETQYF. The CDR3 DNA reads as TGTGCCAGCTCACCATGGGCTACCCAAGAGACCCAGTACTTC.

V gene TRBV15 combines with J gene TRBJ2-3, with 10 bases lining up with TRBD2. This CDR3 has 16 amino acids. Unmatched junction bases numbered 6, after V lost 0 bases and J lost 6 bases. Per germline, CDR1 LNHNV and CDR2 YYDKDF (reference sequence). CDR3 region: CATSREWLAGADTQYF. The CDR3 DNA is TGTGCCACCAGCAGAGAATGGCTAGCGGGAGCGGATACGCAGTATTTT.

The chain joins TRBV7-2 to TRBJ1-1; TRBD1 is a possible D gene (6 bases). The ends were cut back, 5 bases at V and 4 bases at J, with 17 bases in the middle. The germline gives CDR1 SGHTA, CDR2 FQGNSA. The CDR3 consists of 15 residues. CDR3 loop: CASSPRNRALTEAFF. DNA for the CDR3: TGTGCCAGCAGCCCGAGGAACAGGGCCCTCACTGAAGCTTTCTTT.

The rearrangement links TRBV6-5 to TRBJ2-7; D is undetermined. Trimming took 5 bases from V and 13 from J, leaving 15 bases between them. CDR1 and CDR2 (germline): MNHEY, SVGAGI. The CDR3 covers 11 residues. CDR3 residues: CASSPLTQAYF. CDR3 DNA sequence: TGTGCCAGCAGTCCTCTGACGCAGGCTTACTTC.

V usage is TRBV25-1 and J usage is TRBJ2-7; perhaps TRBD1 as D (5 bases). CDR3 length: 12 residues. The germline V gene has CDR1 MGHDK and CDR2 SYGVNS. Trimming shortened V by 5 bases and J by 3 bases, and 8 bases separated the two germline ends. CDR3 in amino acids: CASSTDSYEQYF. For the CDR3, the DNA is TGTGCCAGCAGTACAGACAGCTACGAGCAGTACTTC.

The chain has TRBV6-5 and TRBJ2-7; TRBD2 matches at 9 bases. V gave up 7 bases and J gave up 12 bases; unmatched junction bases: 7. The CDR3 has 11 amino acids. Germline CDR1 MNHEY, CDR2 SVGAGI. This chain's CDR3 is CASNLAGVVYF. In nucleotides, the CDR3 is TGTGCCAGCAATTTAGCGGGAGTGGTGTACTTC.

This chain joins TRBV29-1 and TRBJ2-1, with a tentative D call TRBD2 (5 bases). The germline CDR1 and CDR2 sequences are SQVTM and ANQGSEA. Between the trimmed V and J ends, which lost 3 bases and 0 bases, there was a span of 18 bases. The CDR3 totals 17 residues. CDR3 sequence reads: CSVDSPVEASSYNEQFF. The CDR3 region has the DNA TGCAGCGTTGATTCTCCGGTGGAGGCAAGCTCCTACAATGAGCAGTTCTTC.

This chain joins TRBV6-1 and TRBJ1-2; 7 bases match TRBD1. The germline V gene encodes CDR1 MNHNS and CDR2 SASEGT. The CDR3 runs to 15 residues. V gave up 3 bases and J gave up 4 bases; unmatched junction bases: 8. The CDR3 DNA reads TGTGCCAGCAGTGACCGGGACAGTCCCCCCTATGGCTACACCTTC. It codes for CASSDRDSPPYGYTF.

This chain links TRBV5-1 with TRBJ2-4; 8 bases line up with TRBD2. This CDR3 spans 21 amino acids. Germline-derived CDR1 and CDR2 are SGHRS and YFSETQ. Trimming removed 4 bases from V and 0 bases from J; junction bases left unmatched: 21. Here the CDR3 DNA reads TGCGCCAGCAGCCCCCGAACAATGACTAGCGAGACACTTCTAGCCAAAAACATTCAGTACTTC. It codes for CASSPRTMTSETLLAKNIQYF.

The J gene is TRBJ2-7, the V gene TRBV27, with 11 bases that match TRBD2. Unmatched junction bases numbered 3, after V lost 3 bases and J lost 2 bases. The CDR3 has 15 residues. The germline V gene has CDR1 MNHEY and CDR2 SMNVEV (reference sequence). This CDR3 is CASSFLAGGTYEQYF. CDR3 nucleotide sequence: TGTGCCAGCAGTTTCCTAGCGGGGGGAACCTACGAGCAGTACTTC.

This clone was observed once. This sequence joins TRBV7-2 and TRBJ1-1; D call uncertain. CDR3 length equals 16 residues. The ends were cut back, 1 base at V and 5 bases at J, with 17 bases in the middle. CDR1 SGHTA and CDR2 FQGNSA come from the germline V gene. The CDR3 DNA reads TGTGCCAGCAGCTTAGGCTCCGGACTCCCCGGGACTGAAGCTTTCTTT. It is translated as CASSLGSGLPGTEAFF.

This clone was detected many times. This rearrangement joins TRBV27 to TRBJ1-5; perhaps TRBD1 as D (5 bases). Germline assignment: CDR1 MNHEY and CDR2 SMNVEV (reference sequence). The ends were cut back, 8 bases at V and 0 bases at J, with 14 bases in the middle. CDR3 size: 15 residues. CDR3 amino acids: CASRMVQGSNQPQHF. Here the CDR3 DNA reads TGTGCCAGCCGCATGGTCCAGGGTAGCAATCAGCCCCAGCATTTT.

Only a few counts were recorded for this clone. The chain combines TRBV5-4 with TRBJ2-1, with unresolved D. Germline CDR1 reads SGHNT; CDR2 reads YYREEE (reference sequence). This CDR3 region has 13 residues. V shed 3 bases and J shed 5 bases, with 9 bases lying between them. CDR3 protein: CASSSGFDNEQFF. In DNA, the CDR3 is TGTGCCAGCAGCTCCGGGTTCGACAATGAGCAGTTCTTC.

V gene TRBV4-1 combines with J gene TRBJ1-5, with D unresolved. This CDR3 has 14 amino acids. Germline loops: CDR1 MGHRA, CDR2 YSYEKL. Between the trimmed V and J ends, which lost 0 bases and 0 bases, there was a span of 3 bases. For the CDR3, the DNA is TGCGCCAGCAGCCAAGAACTTAGCAATCAGCCCCAGCATTTT. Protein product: CASSQELSNQPQHF.